This T cell receptor (beta chain) was identified during a study of response to subunit inactivated influenza vaccine (dated by TCRdb to 2016 to 2019). In the study overall: The study used deep quantitative T cell receptor repertoire profiling to track responses to a trivalent subunit inactivated influenza vaccine. Results the study describes overall, beyond this receptor: According to the authors, only a limited number of new T cells may be recruited by each seasonal influenza vaccination.

On this clonotype: There is no known antigen for this receptor. No clone much larger than this one lies a single base away; base qualities are absent.

The library was generated by RT-PCR. The instrument given in TCRdb is Illumina HiSeq 2500. TCRdb reprocessing: public reads trimmed at Q25 with fastp, clones called with MiXCR, in-frame beta chains kept. Rows are combined by CDR3 protein, so each entry shows the most common genes and DNA. This sample gives about 170,000 distinct CDR3 sequences in total; about an eighth of them show up just once. The ten biggest clones cover approximately 30% of the sample. The CDR3 measures 13 amino acids from cysteine to phenylalanine. The retained sequence is limited to the CDR3, 39 bases, with the frame set at the first base. V is reduced by 6 bases and J by 4 bases, leaving a spacing of 11 bases between them. The germline V gene (reference sequence) gives CDR1 as MNHNY and CDR2 as SVGAGI. A further study also used this sample, focusing on T cells expressing NK-cell markers. The second paper further reports: 5'RACE template switching, by which a universal primer site and unique molecular identifiers were added, was used to make TCR beta cDNA libraries. Under ten donors provided sorted CD3+CD56+NKG2C+, CD3+CD56+NKG2C- and CD3+CD56-NKG2C+ T-cell subsets, whose TCR beta-chain repertoires were profiled. Among the eight sequenced donors, only one was HCMV-seronegative, while the other seven were HCMV-seropositive. In several experiments an anti-gammadeltaTCR antibody was added to restrict sorting to alphabetaTCR-expressing T cells. In 6 or 7 donors, the dominant CD3+CD56+NKG2C+ clonotypes ranked among the top 10 CD8+ clonotypes, making up roughly 1.0-8% of CD8+ T cells. Those dominant clonotypes were again the most abundant among CD3+CD56-NKG2C+ cells in several donors, at about 25-60.1%. Whether the expanded NKG2C-expressing T cell clones were specific for HCMV antigens remained unclear. Randomly selected healthy volunteers, three men and five women, were used as the eight sequenced donors. HCMV-specific IgG was detected in serum with a commercial ELISA kit to determine HCMV serostatus. Ficoll density gradient centrifugation was used to isolate peripheral blood mononuclear cells from blood. Magnetic immunoseparation with Miltenyi isolation kits was used to isolate CD4+ and CD8+ T cells from PBMC. cDNA synthesis was primed from the TCR beta constant segment, followed by two successive PCR amplification steps. Illumina HiSeq 2000/2500, MiSeq or NextSeq was used to sequence libraries as 2 x 150 bp reads. MIGEC was used to demultiplex reads and group reads by UMI, and MiTCR was used to assemble and quantify clonotypes. To exclude erroneous sequences, only TCR cDNA sequences supported by at least two reads were retained. The tcR package was used for downstream repertoire analysis, with clonotypes matched between fractions based on CDR3 nucleotide sequence plus V segment. VDJmatch was used to annotate antigen specificity against VDJdb, with one amino acid substitution in CDR3 allowed.

In this chain, TRBV6-6 is recombined with TRBJ2-3; TRBD2 might be the D gene, on 5 matching bases. The sequencing here drew on CD8+ T cells sorted from PBMCs, taken 11 to 12 days after vaccination. The TCR sequence derives from a man in his forties or fifties who received an inactivated influenza vaccine. Donor details come from another sample of the same person, matched by shared clones. The CDR3 amino acid sequence is: CASSLTSADTQYF. The nucleotide sequence is TGTGCCAGCAGCCTTACTAGTGCAGATACGCAGTATTTT.